The present entry profiles one TCR beta chain with its context. This sample was included in a study of T-cell memory formation after mild COVID-19. TCRdb independently ran MiXCR on the 5' RACE reads; one entry per CDR3 protein. Of 60,000 to 65,000 distinct CDR3 sequences listed, roughly 10% are singletons. CDR1 and CDR2 from the germline V gene are MDHEN and SYDVKM. V was clipped by 3 bases and J by 7 bases; unmatched bases: 9. The CDR3 length is 16 residues. This chain uses TRBV28 with TRBJ1-6, with 7 bases that match TRBD1. The specimen was PBMCs or a T cell subset sorted from them (not recorded which). This TCR was recovered from a young man who had mild COVID-19 (a few samples of this study predate the infection). Cell type and time point are not known. The CDR3 nucleotides read TGTGCCAGCAGTTTCCATCCACAGGGGACGAATTCACCCCTCCACTTT. Encoded protein: CASSFHPQGTNSPLHF.